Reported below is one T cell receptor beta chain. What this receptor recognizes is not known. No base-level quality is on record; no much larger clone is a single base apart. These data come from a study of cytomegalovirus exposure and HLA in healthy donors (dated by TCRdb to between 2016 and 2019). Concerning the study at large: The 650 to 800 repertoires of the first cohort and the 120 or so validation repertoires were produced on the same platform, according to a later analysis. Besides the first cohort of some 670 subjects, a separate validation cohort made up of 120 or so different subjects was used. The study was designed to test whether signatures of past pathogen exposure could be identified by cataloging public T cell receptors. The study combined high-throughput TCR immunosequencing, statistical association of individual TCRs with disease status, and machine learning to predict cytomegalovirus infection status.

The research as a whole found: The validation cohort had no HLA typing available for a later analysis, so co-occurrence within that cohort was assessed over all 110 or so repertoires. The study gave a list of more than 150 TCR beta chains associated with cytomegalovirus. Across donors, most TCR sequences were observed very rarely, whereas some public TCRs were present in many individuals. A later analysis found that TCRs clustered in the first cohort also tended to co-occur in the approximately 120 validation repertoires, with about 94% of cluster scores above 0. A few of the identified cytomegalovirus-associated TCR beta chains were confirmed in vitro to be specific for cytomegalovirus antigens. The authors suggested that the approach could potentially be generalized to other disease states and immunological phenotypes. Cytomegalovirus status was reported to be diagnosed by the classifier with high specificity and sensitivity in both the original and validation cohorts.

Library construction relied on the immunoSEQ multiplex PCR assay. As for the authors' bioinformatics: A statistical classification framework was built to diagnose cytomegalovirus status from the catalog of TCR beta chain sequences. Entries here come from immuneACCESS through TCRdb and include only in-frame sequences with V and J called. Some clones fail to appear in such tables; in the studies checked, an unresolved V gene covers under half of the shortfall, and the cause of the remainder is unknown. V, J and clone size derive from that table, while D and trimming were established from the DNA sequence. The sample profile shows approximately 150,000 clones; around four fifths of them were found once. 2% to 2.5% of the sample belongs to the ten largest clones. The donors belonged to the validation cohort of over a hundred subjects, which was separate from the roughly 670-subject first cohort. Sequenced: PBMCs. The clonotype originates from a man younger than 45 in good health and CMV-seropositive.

The CDR3: CASSRTPSTDTQYF. The DNA sequence is TGTGCCAGCAGCCGAACTCCAAGCACAGATACGCAGTATTTT. The chain joins TRBV7-9 to TRBJ2-3; no D gene is confidently identified. In the germline V gene (reference sequence), CDR1 corresponds to SEHNR and CDR2 to FQNEAQ. The CDR3 goes from the cysteine to the phenylalanine over 14 residues. Left in the record is the CDR3 DNA by itself, 42 bases read in frame from the first base. V gives up 5 bases and J gives up 0 bases, and the segment between their germline ends measures 9 bases.